The 21 T cell receptor beta chains below were found in one sample sequenced in a study of T cells after posttransplantation cyclophosphamide. Sequencing used immunoSEQ multiplex PCR; TCRdb keeps in-frame clones, though not all of them. The sample carries under 3,000 clones, approximately 70% recorded once. Sequencing used PBMCs. Receptors were obtained from a man aged 30 to 39 with a blood cancer, CMV-positive, and with a related stem cell donor.

This rearrangement joins TRBV9 to TRBJ2-5; the match to TRBD2 covers 12 bases. The better agreement between TRBJ2-7 and the DNA end casts doubt on the J call. The CDR3 runs to 16 residues. Per germline, CDR1 SGDLS and CDR2 YYNGEE. In DNA form, the CDR3 reads TGTGCCAGCAGCGTTTCCCTAGCGGGAGGGCCGTACGAGCAGTACTTC. Amino acids: CASSVSLAGGPYEQYF.

The rearrangement joins TRBV30 to TRBJ2-5, with D maybe TRBD1 (5 bases). CDR3 length equals 13 residues. The germline gives CDR1 GTSNPN, CDR2 SVGIG (reference sequence). Deletions cut 2 bases from V and 0 bases from J, with 7 bases between. In nucleotides, the CDR3 is TGTGCCTGGAGTTCGACAGACCAAGAGACCCAGTACTTC. Amino acids: CAWSSTDQETQYF.

The rearrangement joins TRBV9 to TRBJ1-4; D is unresolved. The CDR3 consists of 14 residues. Deletions cut 0 bases from V and 3 bases from J, with 6 bases between. The germline V gene encodes CDR1 SGDLS and CDR2 YYNGEE. CDR3 amino acids: CASSVGASNEKLFF. Written as DNA, the CDR3 is TGTGCCAGCAGCGTAGGAGCTTCTAATGAAAAACTGTTTTTT.

The CDR3 DNA reads TGCGCCAGCAGCCAAGATAGAGGGAGGGAGCTGTTTTTT. It encodes CASSQDRGRELFF. The rearrangement uses TRBV4-3 and TRBJ2-2, with a weak D call TRBD2 (5 bases). CDR1 and CDR2 (germline): LGHNA, YSLEER. Trimming stripped 0 bases from V and 9 bases from J, with 8 bases between. This CDR3 spans 13 amino acids.

The gene calls are TRBV5-1 and TRBJ1-1; the D is unclear. Trimming pared 1 base from V and 5 bases from J, leaving 12 bases between. CDR1 and CDR2 (germline): SGHRS, YFSETQ. The CDR3 has 14 amino acids. The CDR3 loop reads CASSLYRGGTEAFF. In DNA form, the CDR3 reads TGCGCCAGCAGCTTGTACCGGGGTGGAACTGAAGCTTTCTTT.

This clone was observed once. The chain recombines TRBV4-3 with TRBJ2-1; weak D call: TRBD2 (6 bases). Trimming cost V 4 bases and J 4 bases, with 11 bases left between them. The CDR3 has 14 residues. The germline V gene encodes CDR1 LGHNA and CDR2 YSLEER. CDR3 nucleotides: TGCGCCAGCAGCCCAGCGGGTCCTTACAATGAGCAGTTCTTC. Translated: CASSPAGPYNEQFF.

The sample holds a few counts of this clone. The V call is TRBV28, the J call TRBJ2-3; D call uncertain. The V gene's germline CDR1 is MDHEN and CDR2 SYDVKM. The V end lost 2 bases, the J end lost 2 bases, and 11 bases lay between the germline ends. The CDR3 contains 15 residues. The CDR3: CASSLPSQITDTQYF. In nucleotides, the CDR3 is TGTGCCAGCAGTTTACCCAGTCAGATCACAGATACGCAGTATTTT.

The V call is TRBV28, the J call TRBJ2-3, with 7 bases aligning to TRBD1. The CDR3 is 17 amino acids. The V and J ends lost 5 bases and 6 bases, in that order; junction bases with no gene match: 17. Germline V gene sequence: CDR1 MDHEN, CDR2 SYDVKM. CDR3 loop: CASSLNGQGVRWDTQYF. CDR3 DNA: TGTGCCAGCAGTCTCAACGGGCAGGGGGTCAGGTGGGATACGCAGTATTTT.

Within the sample, this clone is hyperexpanded. The chain recombines TRBV28 with TRBJ1-3, with 10 positions matching TRBD1. Germline loops: CDR1 MDHEN, CDR2 SYDVKM. The V gene end was trimmed by 10 bases and the J gene end by 1 base; junction bases not matched to a gene: 4. CDR3 length: 14 amino acids. DNA for the CDR3: TGTGCCACGGGACAGGGGTTTTCTGGAAACACCATATATTTT. Amino acids: CATGQGFSGNTIYF.

J is TRBJ1-6 and V is TRBV18; 9 nucleotides match TRBD1. The germline V gene has CDR1 KGHSH and CDR2 LQKENI. This CDR3 has 14 amino acids. The J segment lost 7 bases and the V segment lost 5 bases, leaving 3 bases of the junction unmatched. CDR3 DNA sequence: TGTGCCAGCTCAACAGGGGGCCCGAATTCACCCCTCCACTTT. Protein: CASSTGGPNSPLHF.

V gene TRBV14 combines with J gene TRBJ1-1, with D unresolved. The CDR3 runs 14 residues. Germline loops: CDR1 SGHDN, CDR2 FVKESK. Trimming pared 0 bases from V and 5 bases from J, leaving 10 bases between. CDR3 nucleotide sequence: TGTGCCAGCAGCCAAGAAGGAGGACTTACTGAAGCTTTCTTT. The encoded protein is CASSQEGGLTEAFF.

This rearrangement joins TRBV5-1 to TRBJ2-2; TRBD1 agrees at 7 bases. J was trimmed by 3 bases and V by 5 bases; bases with no gene match: 7. Germline loops: CDR1 SGHRS, CDR2 YFSETQ. This CDR3 is 15 amino acids long. CDR3 sequence (DNA): TGCGCCAGCAGTTGGAACAGGGGTGACACCGGGGAGCTGTTTTTT. It is translated as CASSWNRGDTGELFF.

The chain employs TRBV28 and TRBJ1-5, with 9 nucleotides matching TRBD1. The CDR3 contains 16 residues. The V gene end was trimmed by 2 bases and the J gene end by 5 bases; junction bases not matched to a gene: 7. Looked up from germline, CDR1 is MDHEN and CDR2 is SYDVKM. CDR3 amino acids: CASSLGGGQGHQPQHF. Here the CDR3 DNA reads TGTGCCAGCAGTTTAGGGGGGGGACAGGGTCATCAGCCCCAGCATTTT.

J is TRBJ1-5 and V is TRBV7-2, with D possibly TRBD1 on 6 matching bases. This CDR3 spans 16 amino acids. Trimming removed 1 base at V and 6 bases at J, with 16 bases between. CDR1 and CDR2 from the germline V gene are SGHTA and FQGNSA. CDR3 sequence: CASSLVGTGSSQPQHF. The CDR3 nucleotides are TGTGCCAGCAGCTTAGTAGGAACAGGGTCGAGTCAGCCCCAGCATTTT.

This rearrangement joins TRBV4-1 to TRBJ2-3, with TRBD2 identical over 9 bases. V gave up 5 bases and J gave up 4 bases; unmatched junction bases: 10. CDR3 size: 16 residues. Germline CDR1 reads MGHRA; CDR2 reads YSYEKL. The CDR3, as DNA: TGCGCCAGCAGCAGAGGGACTAGCTTTTCTCCAGATACGCAGTATTTT. This sequence encodes CASSRGTSFSPDTQYF.

J is TRBJ2-7 and V is TRBV11-2; maybe TRBD1 (5 bases). V was trimmed by 1 base and J by 4 bases, leaving 20 bases between them. Germline V lookup: CDR1 SGHAT, CDR2 FQNNGV. The CDR3 covers 17 residues. The chain's CDR3 is CASSLVYRTTRPYEQYF. CDR3 sequence (DNA): TGTGCCAGCAGCTTAGTCTACCGGACAACCAGACCTTACGAGCAGTACTTC.

This rearrangement joins TRBV2 to TRBJ1-2; D is possibly TRBD1 (5 bases). Trimming cost V 7 bases and J 4 bases, with 16 bases left between them. The V gene's germline CDR1 is SNHLY and CDR2 FYNNEI. This CDR3 spans 14 amino acids. The CDR3 sequence: CASTDSNWFYGYTF. In nucleotides, the CDR3 is TGTGCCAGCACAGACAGTAATTGGTTCTATGGCTACACCTTC.

The chain has TRBV7-2 and TRBJ2-7, with unresolved D. Trimming removed 0 bases at V and 6 bases at J, with 9 bases between. The CDR3 spans 13 residues. Germline V gives CDR1 SGHTA, CDR2 FQGNSA. The CDR3 sequence: CASSLAPSGEQYF. For the CDR3, the DNA is TGTGCCAGCAGCTTAGCGCCGTCGGGCGAGCAGTACTTC.

The CDR3 region is CSVVKAVRGEQFF. The CDR3 DNA follows: TGCAGCGTTGTAAAGGCGGTACGGGGTGAGCAGTTCTTC. This rearrangement joins TRBV29-1 to TRBJ2-1; D may be TRBD2 (5 bases). CDR1 is SQVTM, CDR2 ANQGSEA, per germline. V lost 4 bases and J 9 bases, leaving 16 bases between the germline ends. The CDR3 has 13 amino acids.

The CDR3, as DNA: TGTGCCAGCAGCTCCTGGGACAGACCAATGAACACTGAAGCTTTCTTT. Amino acids: CASSSWDRPMNTEAFF. The chain employs TRBV11-2 and TRBJ1-1, with 7 bases that match TRBD1. CDR3 length: 16 residues. The V segment lost 4 bases and the J segment 0 bases; nucleotides outside the gene matches: 8. Germline CDR1 is SGHAT and CDR2 is FQNNGV.

Relative to its sample, this clone is hyperexpanded. The chain combines TRBV4-1 with TRBJ2-2; D gene unclear. CDR3 size: 14 residues. Trimming took off 1 base at V and 6 bases at J, with 9 bases between the two ends. The germline CDR1 and CDR2 sequences are MGHRA and YSYEKL. CDR3 sequence: CASSQGVRSGELFF. The CDR3, as DNA: TGCGCCAGCAGCCAAGGGGTCAGGTCCGGGGAGCTGTTTTTT.